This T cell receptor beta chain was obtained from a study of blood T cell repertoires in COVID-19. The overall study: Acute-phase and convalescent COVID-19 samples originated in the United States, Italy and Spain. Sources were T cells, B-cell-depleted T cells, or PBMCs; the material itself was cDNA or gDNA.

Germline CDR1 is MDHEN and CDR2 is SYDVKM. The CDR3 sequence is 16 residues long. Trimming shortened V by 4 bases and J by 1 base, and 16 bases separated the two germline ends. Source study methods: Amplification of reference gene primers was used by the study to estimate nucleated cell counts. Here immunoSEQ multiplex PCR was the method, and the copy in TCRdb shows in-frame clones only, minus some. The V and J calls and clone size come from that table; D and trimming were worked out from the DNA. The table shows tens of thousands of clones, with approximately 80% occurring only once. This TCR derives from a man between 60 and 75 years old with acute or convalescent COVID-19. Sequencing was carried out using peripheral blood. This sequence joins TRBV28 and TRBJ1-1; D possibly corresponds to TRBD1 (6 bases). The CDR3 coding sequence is TGTGCCAGCAGTTCCACTTGGGCAGGGGCGAACACTGAAGCTTTCTTT. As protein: CASSSTWAGANTEAFF.